This T cell receptor (beta chain) stems from a study of memory CD4+ T cells and cytomegalovirus serostatus. Across the study: This sample comes from healthy Belgian adults, 9 CMV seropositive, roughly 22 seronegative. Overall study results and limits: The CMV-associated TCR signature appears largely within the CD4+ memory repertoire.

The sort gate was single viable CD3+CD4+CD8-CD45RO+ cells for memory CD4+ T cells. The protocol was immunoSEQ multiplex PCR, while the TCRdb copy is restricted to in-frame clones and leaves out a portion. The data show about 53,000 clones, roughly 77% seen once. A remark on this clone: Its antigen is as yet unknown.

The CDR3 is 14 residues long. From germline, CDR1 is MNHEY and CDR2 SMNVEV (reference sequence). Trimming left V 2 bases short and J 11 bases short, with 13 bases between. The TCR comes from an adult in good health and CMV-seronegative. The V call is TRBV27, the J call TRBJ1-6; weak D call: TRBD1 (6 bases). Sequencing input: memory CD4+ T cells from blood. In DNA, the CDR3 is TGTGCCAGCAGTTTACGTCAGGGGCAGACACCCCTCCACTTT. Translation: CASSLRQGQTPLHF.